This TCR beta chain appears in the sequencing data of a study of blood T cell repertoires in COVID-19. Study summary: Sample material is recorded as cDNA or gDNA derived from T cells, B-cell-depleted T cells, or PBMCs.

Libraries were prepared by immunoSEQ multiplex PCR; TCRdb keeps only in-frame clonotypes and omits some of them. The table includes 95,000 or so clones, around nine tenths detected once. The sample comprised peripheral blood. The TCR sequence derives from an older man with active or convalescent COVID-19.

The CDR3 bases are TGTGCCAGCAGCCCGGGACAGGGGATGAACACTGAAGCTTTCTTT. Its translation is CASSPGQGMNTEAFF. The rearrangement joins TRBV7-9 to TRBJ1-1; TRBD1 aligns across 10 bases. Germline V lookup: CDR1 SEHNR, CDR2 FQNEAQ (reference sequence). The junction had 3 bases not matched to a gene; V was cut back by 5 bases and J by 0 bases. This CDR3 is built from 15 residues.